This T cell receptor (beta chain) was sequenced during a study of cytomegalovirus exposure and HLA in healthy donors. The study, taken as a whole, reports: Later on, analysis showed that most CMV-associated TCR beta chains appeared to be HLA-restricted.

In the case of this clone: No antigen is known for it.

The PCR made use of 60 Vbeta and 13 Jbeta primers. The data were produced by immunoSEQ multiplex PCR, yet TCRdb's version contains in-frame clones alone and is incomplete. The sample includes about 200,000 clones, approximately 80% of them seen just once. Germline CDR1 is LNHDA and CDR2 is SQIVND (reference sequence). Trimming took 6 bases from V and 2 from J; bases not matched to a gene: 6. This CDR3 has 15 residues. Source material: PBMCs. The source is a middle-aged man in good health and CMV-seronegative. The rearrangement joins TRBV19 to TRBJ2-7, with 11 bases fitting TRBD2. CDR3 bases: TGTGCCAGTAGCCCCGGGACTAGCGGACCCTACGAGCAGTACTTC. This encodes CASSPGTSGPYEQYF.